This T cell receptor (beta chain) emerged from a study of blood T cell repertoires in COVID-19. CDR3 length equals 15 residues. Between the trimmed V and J ends, which lost 6 bases and 0 bases, there was a span of 14 bases. The germline CDR1 and CDR2 sequences are SNHLY and FYNNEI. The assay was immunoSEQ multiplex PCR, and TCRdb's table has in-frame clones only and misses some. Of over 200,000 clones in the sample, less than 90% were seen once. Specimen: PBMCs or T cells enriched from blood (not recorded which). The rearrangement joins TRBV2 to TRBJ1-1; possible D gene TRBD1, 6 bases. This clonotype was obtained from a woman aged 45-60 years in a cohort exposed to, infected with or recovered from COVID-19 (not recorded which). Here the CDR3 reads CASRLDRPMNTEAFF. As DNA, the CDR3 is TGTGCCAGCAGACTCGACAGGCCCATGAACACTGAAGCTTTCTTT.